The 6 T cell receptor beta chains listed next were all sequenced from one sample in a study of PD-1 blockade in classical Hodgkin lymphoma. Produced via immunoSEQ multiplex PCR; TCRdb's table is partial and in-frame only. The top ten hold roughly 2% of the sample, which has 96,000 or so clones, about 92% seen once. Stated time point: cycle 4 day 1 (C4D1), after around six weeks of nivolumab. Brentuximab vedotin exposure varied, and every patient relapsed after autologous stem cell transplantation. The material sequenced was peripheral blood mononuclear cells (PBMCs), taken before the fourth cycle of nivolumab. The receptors stem from a human donor with classical Hodgkin lymphoma.

The rearrangement joins TRBV27 to TRBJ1-1; D ambiguous. The CDR3 loop spans 13 amino acids. The V gene's germline CDR1 is MNHEY and CDR2 SMNVEV (reference sequence). V was clipped by 3 bases and J by 6 bases, with 11 bases between them. CDR3 in DNA: TGTGCCAGCAGTTTCGGGGATAGCGCTGAAGCTTTCTTT. Amino acid sequence: CASSFGDSAEAFF.

Concerning this clone itself: Likely a read error: the CDR3 ends without its conserved phenylalanine or tryptophan. V gene TRBV13 combines with J gene TRBJ2-7; 10 bases match TRBD1. CDR3 size: 16 residues. V was clipped by 3 bases and J by 3 bases; unmatched bases: 8. The germline CDR1 and CDR2 sequences are PRHDT and FYEKMQ (reference sequence). In nucleotides, the CDR3 is TGTGCCAGCAGCTTTTGGGCCGGGACAGGGGACTACGAGCAGTACCTC. Translating gives CASSFWAGTGDYEQYL.

The rearrangement links TRBV30 to TRBJ2-7; D is perhaps TRBD2 (5 bases). Between the trimmed V and J ends, which lost 1 base and 6 bases, there was a span of 16 bases. Germline loops: CDR1 GTSNPN, CDR2 SVGIG (reference sequence). This CDR3 has 14 residues. CDR3 loop: CAWSEGLLVFEQYF. The CDR3 bases are TGTGCCTGGAGTGAAGGACTGCTGGTATTCGAGCAGTACTTC.

The chain links TRBV6-5 to TRBJ1-5, with D perhaps TRBD1 (6 bases). The CDR3 covers 14 residues. V dropped 7 bases and J dropped 4 bases, with 14 bases sitting between them. In germline, CDR1 is MNHEY, CDR2 SVGAGI. The CDR3 sequence: CASTEGQGNQPQHF. CDR3 sequence (DNA): TGTGCCAGCACCGAGGGGCAGGGGAATCAGCCCCAGCATTTT.

This sequence joins TRBV5-8 and TRBJ1-5; D is perhaps TRBD1 (6 bases). The CDR3 loop spans 15 amino acids. Germline CDR1 reads SGHTS; CDR2 reads YDEGEE. V lost 1 base, J lost 4 bases, and 12 bases lay in between. The CDR3 sequence: CASSLPQGRNQPQHF. DNA for the CDR3: TGTGCCAGCAGCTTGCCCCAGGGGAGGAATCAGCCCCAGCATTTT.

This chain connects TRBV29-1 to TRBJ2-7, with D tentatively TRBD1 (7 bases). Trimming removed 3 bases at V and 5 bases at J, with 11 bases between. CDR1 SQVTM and CDR2 ANQGSEA come from the germline V gene. The CDR3 is 12 residues long. Here the CDR3 DNA reads TGCAGCGTTGACAGGGGGGTCCACGAGCAGTACTTC. This encodes CSVDRGVHEQYF.